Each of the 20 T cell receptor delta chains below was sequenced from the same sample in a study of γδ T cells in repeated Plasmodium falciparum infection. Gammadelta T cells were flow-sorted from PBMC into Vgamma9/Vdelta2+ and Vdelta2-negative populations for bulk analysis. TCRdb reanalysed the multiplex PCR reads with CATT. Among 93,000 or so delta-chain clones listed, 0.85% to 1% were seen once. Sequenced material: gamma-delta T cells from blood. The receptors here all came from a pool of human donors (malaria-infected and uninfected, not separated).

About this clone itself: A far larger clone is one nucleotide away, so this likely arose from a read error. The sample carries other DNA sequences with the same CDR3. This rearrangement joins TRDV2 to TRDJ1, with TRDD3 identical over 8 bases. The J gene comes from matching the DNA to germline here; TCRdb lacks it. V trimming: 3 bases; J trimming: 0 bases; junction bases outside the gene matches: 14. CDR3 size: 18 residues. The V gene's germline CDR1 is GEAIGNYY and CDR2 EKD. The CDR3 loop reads CACDLLGGPLEYTDKLIF. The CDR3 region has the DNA TGTGCCTGTGACTTACTGGGGGGTCCCTTGGAGTACACCGATAAACTCATCTTT.

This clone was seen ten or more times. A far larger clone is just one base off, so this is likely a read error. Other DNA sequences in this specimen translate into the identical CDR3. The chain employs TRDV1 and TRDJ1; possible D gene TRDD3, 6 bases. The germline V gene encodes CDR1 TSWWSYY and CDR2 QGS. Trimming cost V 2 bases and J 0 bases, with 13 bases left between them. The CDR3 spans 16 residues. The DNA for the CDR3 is TGTGCTCTTGGGGAATTTGGGGGGTCCTACACCGATAAACTCATCTTT. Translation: CALGEFGGSYTDKLIF.

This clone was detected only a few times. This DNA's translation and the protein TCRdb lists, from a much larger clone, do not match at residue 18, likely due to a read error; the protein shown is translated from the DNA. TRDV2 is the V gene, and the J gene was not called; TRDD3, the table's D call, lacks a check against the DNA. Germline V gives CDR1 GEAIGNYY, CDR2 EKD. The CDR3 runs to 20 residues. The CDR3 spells CACDTVLGDTDSWDTRQVFF. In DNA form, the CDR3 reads TGTGCCTGTGACACCGTACTGGGGGATACCGACTCCTGGGACACCCGACAGGTGTTTTTC.

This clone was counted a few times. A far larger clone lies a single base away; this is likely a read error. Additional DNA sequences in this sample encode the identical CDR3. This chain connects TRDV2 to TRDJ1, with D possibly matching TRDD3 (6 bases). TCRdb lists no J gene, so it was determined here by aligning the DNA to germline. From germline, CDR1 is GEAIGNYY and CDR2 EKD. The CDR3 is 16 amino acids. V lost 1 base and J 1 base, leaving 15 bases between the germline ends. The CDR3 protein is CACDTVGSIRTDKLIF. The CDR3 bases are TGTGCCTGTGACACTGTCGGGTCGATACGCACCGATAAACTCATCTTT.

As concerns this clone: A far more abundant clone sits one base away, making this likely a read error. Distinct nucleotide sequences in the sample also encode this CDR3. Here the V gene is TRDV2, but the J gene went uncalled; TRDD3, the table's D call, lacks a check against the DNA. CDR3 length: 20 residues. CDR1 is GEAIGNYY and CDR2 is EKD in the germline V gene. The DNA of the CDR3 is TGTGCCTGTGACACCTACACTACGGCTACTGGGGACGCGTACACCGATAAGCTCATCTTT. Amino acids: CACDTYTTATGDAYTDKLIF.

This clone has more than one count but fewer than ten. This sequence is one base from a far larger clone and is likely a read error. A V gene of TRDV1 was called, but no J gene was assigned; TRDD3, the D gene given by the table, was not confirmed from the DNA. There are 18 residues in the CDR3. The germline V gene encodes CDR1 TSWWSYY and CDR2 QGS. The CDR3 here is CALGFPTGGDKYTDKLIF. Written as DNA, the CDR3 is TGTGCTCTTGGGTTCCCTACTGGGGGAGACAAGTACACCGATAAACTCATCTTC.

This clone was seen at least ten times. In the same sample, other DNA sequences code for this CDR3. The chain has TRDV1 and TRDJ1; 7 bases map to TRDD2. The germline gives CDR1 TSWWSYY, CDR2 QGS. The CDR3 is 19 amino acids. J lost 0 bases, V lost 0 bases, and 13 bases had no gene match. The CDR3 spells CALGELTRRLSYYTDKLIF. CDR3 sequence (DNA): TGTGCTCTTGGGGAACTAACTAGGCGACTTTCCTACTACACCGATAAACTCATCTTT.

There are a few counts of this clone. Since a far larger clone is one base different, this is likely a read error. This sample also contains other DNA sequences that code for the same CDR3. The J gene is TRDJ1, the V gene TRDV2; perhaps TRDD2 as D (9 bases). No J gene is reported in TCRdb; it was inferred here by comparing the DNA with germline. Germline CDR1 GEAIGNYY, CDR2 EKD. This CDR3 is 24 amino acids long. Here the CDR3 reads CACDTVKLGLPTGTGGSLTDKLIF. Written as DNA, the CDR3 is TGTGCATGTGACACCGTGAAGCTCGGCCTTCCTACAGGAACTGGGGGTTCTCTCACCGATAAACTCATCTTT.

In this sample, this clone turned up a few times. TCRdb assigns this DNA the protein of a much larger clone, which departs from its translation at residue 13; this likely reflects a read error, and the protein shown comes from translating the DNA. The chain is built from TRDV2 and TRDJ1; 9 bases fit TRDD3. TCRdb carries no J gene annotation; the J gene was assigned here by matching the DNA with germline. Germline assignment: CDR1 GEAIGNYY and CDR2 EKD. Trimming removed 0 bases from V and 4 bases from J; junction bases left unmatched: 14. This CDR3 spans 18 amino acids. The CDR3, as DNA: TGTGCCTGTGACACCGTTACTGGGGGACATCGACTCATCGATAAACTCATCTTT. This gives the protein CACDTVTGGHRLIDKLIF.

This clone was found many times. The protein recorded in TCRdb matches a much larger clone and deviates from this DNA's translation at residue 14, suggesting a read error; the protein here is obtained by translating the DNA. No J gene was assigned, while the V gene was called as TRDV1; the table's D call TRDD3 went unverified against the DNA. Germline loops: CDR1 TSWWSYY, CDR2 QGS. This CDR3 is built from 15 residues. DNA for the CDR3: TGTGCTCTTGGGGAAGTAGAGGATACAACCGATAAACTCACCTTT. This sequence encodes CALGEVEDTTDKLTF.

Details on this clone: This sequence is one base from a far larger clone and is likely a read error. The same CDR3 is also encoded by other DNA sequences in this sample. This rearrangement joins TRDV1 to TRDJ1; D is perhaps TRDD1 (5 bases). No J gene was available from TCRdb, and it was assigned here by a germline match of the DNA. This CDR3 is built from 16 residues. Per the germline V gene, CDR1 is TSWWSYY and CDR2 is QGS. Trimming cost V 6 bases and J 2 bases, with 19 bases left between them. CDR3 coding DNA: TGTGCTCTTGGAGAAGAAGAAATCTCTCTTACCGATAAACTCATCTTT. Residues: CALGEEEISLTDKLIF.

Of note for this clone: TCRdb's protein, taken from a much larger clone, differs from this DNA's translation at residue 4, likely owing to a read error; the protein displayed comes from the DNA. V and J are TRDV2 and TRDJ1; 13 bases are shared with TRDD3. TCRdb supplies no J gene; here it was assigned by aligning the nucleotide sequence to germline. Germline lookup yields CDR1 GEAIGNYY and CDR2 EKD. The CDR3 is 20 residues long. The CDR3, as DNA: TGTGCCTGTGGCACCGAGGGGTCCAGGAACTGGGGGATACGCACCGATAAACTCATCTTT. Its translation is CACGTEGSRNWGIRTDKLIF.

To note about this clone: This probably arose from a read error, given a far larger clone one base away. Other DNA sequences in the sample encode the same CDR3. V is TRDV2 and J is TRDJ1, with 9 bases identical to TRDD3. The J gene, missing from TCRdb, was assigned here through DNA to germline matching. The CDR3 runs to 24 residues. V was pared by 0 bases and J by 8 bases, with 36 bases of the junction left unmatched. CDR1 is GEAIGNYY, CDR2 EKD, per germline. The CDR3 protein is CACDTLETPVLGEKTPWNNDKLIF. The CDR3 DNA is TGTGCCTGTGACACCCTGGAGACCCCGGTACTGGGGGAGAAAACGCCGTGGAATAACGACAAACTCATCTTT.

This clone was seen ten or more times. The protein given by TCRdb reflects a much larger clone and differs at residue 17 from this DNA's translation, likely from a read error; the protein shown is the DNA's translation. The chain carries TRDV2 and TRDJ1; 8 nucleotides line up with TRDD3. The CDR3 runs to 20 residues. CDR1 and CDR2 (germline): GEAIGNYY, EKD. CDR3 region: CACDTVSGGSPFLYTDRLIF. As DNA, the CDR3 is TGTGCCTGTGACACCGTGAGTGGGGGATCCCCCTTTCTCTACACCGATAGACTCATCTTT.

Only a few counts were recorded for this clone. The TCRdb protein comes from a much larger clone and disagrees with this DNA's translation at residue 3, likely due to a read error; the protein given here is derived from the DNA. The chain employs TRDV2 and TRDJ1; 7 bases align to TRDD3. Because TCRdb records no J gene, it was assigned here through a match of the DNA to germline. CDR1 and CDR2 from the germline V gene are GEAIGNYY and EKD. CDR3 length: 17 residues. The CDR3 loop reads CARDTVSGGLYTDKLIF. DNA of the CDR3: TGTGCCCGTGACACCGTGTCTGGGGGGTTGTACACCGATAAACTCATCTTT.

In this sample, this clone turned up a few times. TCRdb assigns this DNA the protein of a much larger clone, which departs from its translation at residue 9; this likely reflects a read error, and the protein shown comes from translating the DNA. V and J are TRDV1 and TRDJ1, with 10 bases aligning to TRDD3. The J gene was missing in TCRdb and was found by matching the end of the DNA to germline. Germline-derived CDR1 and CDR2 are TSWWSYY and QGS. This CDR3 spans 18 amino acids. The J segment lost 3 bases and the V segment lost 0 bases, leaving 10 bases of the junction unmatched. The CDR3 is CALGELILVTGGSDKLIF. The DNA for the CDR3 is TGTGCTCTTGGGGAACTAATCCTAGTTACTGGGGGATCCGATAAACTCATCTTT.

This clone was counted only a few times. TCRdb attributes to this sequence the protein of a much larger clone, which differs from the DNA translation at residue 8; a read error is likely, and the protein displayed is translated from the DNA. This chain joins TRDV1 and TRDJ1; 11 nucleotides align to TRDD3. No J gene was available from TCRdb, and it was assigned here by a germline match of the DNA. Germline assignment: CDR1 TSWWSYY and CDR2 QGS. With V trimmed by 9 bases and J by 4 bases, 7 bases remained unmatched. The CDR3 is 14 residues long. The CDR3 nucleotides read TGTGCTCTCCTGGGGGATACCTGCTTCGATAAACTCATCTTT. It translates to CALLGDTCFDKLIF.

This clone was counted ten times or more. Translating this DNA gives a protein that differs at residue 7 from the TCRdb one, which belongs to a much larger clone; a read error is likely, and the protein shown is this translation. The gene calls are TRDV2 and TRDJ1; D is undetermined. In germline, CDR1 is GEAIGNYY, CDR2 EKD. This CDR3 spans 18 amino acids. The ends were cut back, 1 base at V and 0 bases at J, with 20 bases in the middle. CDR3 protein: CACDTKCYQPMYTDKLIF. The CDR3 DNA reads TGTGCCTGTGACACGAAGTGCTACCAGCCGATGTACACCGATAAACTCATCTTT.

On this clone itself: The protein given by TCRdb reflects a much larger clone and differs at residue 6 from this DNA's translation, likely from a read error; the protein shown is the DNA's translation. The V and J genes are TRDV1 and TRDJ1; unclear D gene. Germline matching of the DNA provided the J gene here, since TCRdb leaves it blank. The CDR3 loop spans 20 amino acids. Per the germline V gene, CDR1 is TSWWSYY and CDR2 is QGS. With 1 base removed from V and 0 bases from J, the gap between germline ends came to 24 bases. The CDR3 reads CALGEPQVLPGQTYTDKLIF. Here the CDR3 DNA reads TGTGCTCTTGGGGAACCGCAGGTTTTACCGGGGCAAACGTACACCGATAAACTCATCTTT.

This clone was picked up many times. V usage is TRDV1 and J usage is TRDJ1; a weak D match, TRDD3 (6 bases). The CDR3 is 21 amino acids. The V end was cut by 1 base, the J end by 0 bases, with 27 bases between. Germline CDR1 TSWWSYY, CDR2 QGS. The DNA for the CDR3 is TGTGCTCTTGGGGAACCGGTCCTAACACCCCCCTGGGGACCTTACACCGATAAACTCATCTTT. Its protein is CALGEPVLTPPWGPYTDKLIF.